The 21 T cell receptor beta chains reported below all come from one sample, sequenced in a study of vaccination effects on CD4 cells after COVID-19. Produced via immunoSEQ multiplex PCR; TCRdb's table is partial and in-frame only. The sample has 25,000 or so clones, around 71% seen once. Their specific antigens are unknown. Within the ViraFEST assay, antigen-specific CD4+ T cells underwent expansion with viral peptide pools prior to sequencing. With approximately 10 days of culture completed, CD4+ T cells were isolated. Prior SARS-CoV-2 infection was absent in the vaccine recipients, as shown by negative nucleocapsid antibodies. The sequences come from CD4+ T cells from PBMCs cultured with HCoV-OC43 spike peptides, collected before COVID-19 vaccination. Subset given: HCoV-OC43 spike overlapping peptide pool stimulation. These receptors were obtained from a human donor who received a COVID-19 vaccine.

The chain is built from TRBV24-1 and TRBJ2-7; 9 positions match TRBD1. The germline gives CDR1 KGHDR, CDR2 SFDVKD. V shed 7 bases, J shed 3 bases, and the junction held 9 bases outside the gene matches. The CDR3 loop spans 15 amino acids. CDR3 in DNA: TGTGCCACCAGCGGGCCCCGACAGGGGGGCTACGAGCAGTACTTC. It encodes CATSGPRQGGYEQYF.

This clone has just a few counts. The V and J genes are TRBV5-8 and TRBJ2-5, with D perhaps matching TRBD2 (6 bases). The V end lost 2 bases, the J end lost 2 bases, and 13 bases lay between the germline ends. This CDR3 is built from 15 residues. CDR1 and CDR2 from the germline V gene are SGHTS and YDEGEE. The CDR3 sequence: CASSFGRGMQETQYF. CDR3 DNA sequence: TGTGCCAGCAGCTTTGGCCGGGGGATGCAAGAGACCCAGTACTTC. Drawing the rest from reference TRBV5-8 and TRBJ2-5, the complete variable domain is EAGVTQSPTHLIKTRGQQATLRCSPISGHTSVYWYQQALGLGLQFLLWYDEGEERNRGNFPPRFSGRQFPNYSSELNVNALELEDSALYLCASSFGRGMQETQYFGPGTRLLVL.

In nucleotides, the CDR3 is TGTGCCAGCAGTTCGGTATCACCCCTCCACTTT. It codes for CASSSVSPLHF. The chain has TRBV2 and TRBJ1-6; D gene ambiguous. V was clipped by 5 bases and J by 10 bases, with 6 bases between them. The length of the CDR3 is 11 residues. CDR1 SNHLY and CDR2 FYNNEI come from the germline V gene.

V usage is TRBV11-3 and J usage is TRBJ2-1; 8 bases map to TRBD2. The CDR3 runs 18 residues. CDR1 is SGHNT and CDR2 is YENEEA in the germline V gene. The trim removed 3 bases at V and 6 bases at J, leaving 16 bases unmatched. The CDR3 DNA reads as TGTGCCAGCAGCTTGGCCTCTGACTCCCGGGGGGGCTTCAATGAGCAGTTCTTC. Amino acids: CASSLASDSRGGFNEQFF.

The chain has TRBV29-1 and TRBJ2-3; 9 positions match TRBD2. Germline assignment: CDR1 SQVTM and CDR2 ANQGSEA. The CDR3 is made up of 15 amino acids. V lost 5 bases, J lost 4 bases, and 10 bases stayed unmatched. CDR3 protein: CSVIWSGGLSDTQYF. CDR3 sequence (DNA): TGCAGCGTTATCTGGAGCGGGGGGCTTTCAGATACGCAGTATTTT.

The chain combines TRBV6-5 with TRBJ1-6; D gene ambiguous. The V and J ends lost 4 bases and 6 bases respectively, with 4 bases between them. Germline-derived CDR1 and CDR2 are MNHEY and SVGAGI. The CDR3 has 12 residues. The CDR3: CASSFSNSPLHF. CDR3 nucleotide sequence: TGTGCCAGCAGTTTTTCTAATTCACCCCTCCACTTT.

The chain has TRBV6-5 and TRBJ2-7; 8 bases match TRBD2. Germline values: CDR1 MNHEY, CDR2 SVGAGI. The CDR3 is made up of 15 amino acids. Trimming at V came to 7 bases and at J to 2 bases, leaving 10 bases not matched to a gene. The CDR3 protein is CASTRASGRPYEQYF. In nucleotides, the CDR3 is TGTGCCAGCACCCGTGCTAGCGGGCGCCCCTACGAGCAGTACTTC.

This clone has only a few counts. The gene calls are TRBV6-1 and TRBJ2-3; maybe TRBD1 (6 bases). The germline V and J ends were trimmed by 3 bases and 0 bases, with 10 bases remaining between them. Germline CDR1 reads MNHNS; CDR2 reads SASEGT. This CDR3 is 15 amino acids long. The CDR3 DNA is TGTGCCAGCAGTGACCGGACAGCTAGCACAGATACGCAGTATTTT. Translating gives CASSDRTASTDTQYF.

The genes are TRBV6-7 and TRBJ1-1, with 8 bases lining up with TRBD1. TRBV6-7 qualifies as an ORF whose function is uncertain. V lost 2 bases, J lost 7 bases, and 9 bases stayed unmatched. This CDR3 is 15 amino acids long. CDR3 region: CASSYNRRTGFEAFF. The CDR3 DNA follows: TGTGCCAGCAGTTACAACCGGAGGACAGGGTTTGAAGCTTTCTTT.

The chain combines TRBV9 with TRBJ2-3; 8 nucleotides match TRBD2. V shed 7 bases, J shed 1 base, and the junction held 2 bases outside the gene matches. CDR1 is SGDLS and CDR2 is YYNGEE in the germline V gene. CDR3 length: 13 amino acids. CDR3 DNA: TGTGCCAGCTCACTAGCGGGCACAGATACGCAGTATTTT. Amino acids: CASSLAGTDTQYF.

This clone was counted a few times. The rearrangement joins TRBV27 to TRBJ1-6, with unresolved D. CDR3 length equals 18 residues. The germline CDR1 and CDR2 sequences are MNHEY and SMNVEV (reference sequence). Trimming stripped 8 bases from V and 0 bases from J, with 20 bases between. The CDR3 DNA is TGTGCCAGCTCATACCGGCCCCCCTCGAGCTCCTATAATTCACCCCTCCACTTT. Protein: CASSYRPPSSSYNSPLHF.

CDR3 region: CASSYHGGTGYNEQFF. The CDR3 DNA reads TGTGCCAGCAGTTACCACGGCGGGACAGGTTACAATGAGCAGTTCTTC. This sequence joins TRBV6-6 and TRBJ2-1; 8 nucleotides align to TRBD1. Germline values: CDR1 MNHNY, CDR2 SVGAGI (reference sequence). CDR3 length: 16 residues. V lost 2 bases and J lost 4; bases outside the gene matches: 7.

The CDR3 sequence is CASSFQGQGGQPQHF. The CDR3 DNA is TGTGCCAGCAGTTTCCAGGGACAGGGTGGTCAGCCCCAGCATTTT. The J gene is TRBJ1-5, the V gene TRBV6-6; TRBD1 matches 9 bases. Trimming took 4 bases from V and 6 from J; bases not matched to a gene: 7. This CDR3 spans 15 amino acids. Germline values: CDR1 MNHNY, CDR2 SVGAGI (reference sequence).

The chain's CDR3 is CASSFGYYGYTF. DNA of the CDR3: TGTGCCAGCAGTTTTGGCTACTATGGCTACACCTTC. V and J are TRBV12-3 or TRBV12-4 and TRBJ1-2, with no clear D. Trimming cost V 3 bases and J 3 bases, with 5 bases left between them. The CDR3 covers 12 residues.

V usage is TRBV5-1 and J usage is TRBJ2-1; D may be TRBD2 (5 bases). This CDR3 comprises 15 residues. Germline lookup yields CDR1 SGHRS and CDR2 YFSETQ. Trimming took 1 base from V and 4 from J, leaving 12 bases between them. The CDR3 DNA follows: TGCGCCAGCAGCTTGTCGGGGAGAGGGTACAATGAGCAGTTCTTC. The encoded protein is CASSLSGRGYNEQFF.

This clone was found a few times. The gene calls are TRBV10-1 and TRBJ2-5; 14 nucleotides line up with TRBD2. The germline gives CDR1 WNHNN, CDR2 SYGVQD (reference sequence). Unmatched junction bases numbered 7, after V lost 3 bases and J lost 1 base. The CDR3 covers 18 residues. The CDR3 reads CASSDPGTSGRLQETQYF. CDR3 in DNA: TGCGCCAGCAGTGACCCCGGGACTAGCGGGAGACTCCAAGAGACCCAGTACTTC.

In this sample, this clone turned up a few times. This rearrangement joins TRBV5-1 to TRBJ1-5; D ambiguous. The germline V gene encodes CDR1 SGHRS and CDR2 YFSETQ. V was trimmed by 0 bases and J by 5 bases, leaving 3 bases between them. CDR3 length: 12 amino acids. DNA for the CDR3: TGCGCCAGCAGCTTGGTTGATCAGCCCCAGCATTTT. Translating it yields CASSLVDQPQHF.

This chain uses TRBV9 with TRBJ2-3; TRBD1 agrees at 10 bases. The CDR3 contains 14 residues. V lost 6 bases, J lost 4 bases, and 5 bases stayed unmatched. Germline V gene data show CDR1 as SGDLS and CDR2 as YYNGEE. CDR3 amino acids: CASMPGQGSDTQYF. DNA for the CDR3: TGTGCCAGCATGCCGGGACAGGGGTCAGATACGCAGTATTTT.

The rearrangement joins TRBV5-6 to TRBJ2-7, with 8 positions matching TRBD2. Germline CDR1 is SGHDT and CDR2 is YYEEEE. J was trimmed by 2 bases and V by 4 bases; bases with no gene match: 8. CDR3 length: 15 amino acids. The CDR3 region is CASSVPGGNPYEQYF. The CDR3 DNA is TGTGCCAGCAGCGTCCCGGGAGGGAACCCCTACGAGCAGTACTTC. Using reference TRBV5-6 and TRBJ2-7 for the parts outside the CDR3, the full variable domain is DAGVTQSPTHLIKTRGQQVTLRCSPKSGHDTVSWYQQALGQGPQFIFQYYEEEERQRGNFPDRFSGHQFPNYSSELNVNALLLGDSALYLCASSVPGGNPYEQYFGPGTRLTVT.

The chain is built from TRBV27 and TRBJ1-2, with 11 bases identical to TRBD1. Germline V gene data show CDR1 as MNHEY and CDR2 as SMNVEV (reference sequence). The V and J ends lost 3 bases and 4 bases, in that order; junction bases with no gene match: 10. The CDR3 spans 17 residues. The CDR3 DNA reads TGTGCCAGCAGTTTGAGTATCCGGGACAGGGGGGTCTATGGCTACACCTTC. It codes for CASSLSIRDRGVYGYTF.

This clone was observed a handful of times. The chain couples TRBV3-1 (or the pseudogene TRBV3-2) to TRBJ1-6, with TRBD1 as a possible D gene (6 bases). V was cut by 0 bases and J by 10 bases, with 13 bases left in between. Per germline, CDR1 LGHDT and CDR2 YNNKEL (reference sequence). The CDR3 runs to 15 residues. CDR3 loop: CASSQEHRVRSPLHF. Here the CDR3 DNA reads TGTGCCAGCAGCCAAGAACACAGGGTTCGGTCACCCCTCCACTTT.